This T cell receptor (beta chain) was sequenced for a study of Ad26.COV2.S vaccination and SARS-CoV-2 variants. Study outcomes and limitations: Compared with placebo recipients, vaccine recipients had higher spike-specific TCR breadth.

The CDR3 sequence is 13 residues long. The V segment lost 6 bases and the J segment 4 bases; nucleotides outside the gene matches: 5. The germline CDR1 and CDR2 sequences are SGHVS and FQNEAQ. The protocol was immunoSEQ multiplex PCR, while the TCRdb copy is restricted to in-frame clones and leaves out a portion. The repertoire consists of 380,000 or so clones, with 80% to 90% occurring once and the leading ten covering about 10%. About this clone itself: The antigen remains unidentified.

Treatment of the sample: some 20 received Ad26.COV2.S at low or high dose, single or two shots; 5 received placebo; per-sample allocation not given. Specimens were obtained on day 63 following the first vaccine or placebo injection. This specimen was peripheral blood, taken in a trial of Ad26.COV2.S vaccine versus placebo. V gene TRBV7-8 combines with J gene TRBJ1-2; TRBD1 matches at 7 bases. The source is a person between 18 and 59 years old who received the Ad26.COV2.S COVID-19 vaccine or a placebo. CDR3 nucleotide sequence: TGTGCCAGCAGGCCCGGGACAGCCTATGGCTACACCTTC. Amino acid sequence: CASRPGTAYGYTF.